One sample yielded the 21 T cell receptor beta chains listed below, sequenced in a study of CD8 T cells in Susac syndrome. Random hexamers were used to reverse transcribe an amount of about 0.5 to 1 ug RNA. TCRdb redid the calling of the immunoSEQ multiplex PCR reads with MiXCR, one entry per CDR3 protein. In the table there are hundreds of thousands of distinct CDR3 sequences, 85% to 95% of which are singletons. The sequencing sample was made of CD4+ T cells from PBMCs. The receptors were gathered from a human donor with multiple sclerosis.

This sequence joins TRBV20-1 and TRBJ2-2, with 13 bases that match TRBD2. The CDR3 spans 14 residues. Germline values: CDR1 DFQATT, CDR2 SNEGSKA (reference sequence). V shed 5 bases and J 6 bases; nucleotides not matched to a gene: 3. The CDR3 is CSAGTSGGAGELFF. The CDR3 DNA reads TGCAGTGCTGGAACTAGCGGGGGGGCCGGGGAGCTGTTTTTT.

The chain employs TRBV20-1 and TRBJ1-1; no clear D. Germline V gives CDR1 DFQATT, CDR2 SNEGSKA (reference sequence). The length of the CDR3 is 12 residues. The V end lost 3 bases, the J end lost 4 bases, and 9 bases lay between the germline ends. CDR3 residues: CSARTTGTEAFF. In DNA form, the CDR3 reads TGCAGTGCTAGGACAACGGGCACTGAAGCTTTCTTT.

The CDR3 is CATSREGLSTDTQYF. In DNA form, the CDR3 reads TGTGCCACCAGCAGAGAGGGCTTATCCACAGATACGCAGTATTTT. The chain uses TRBV15 and TRBJ2-3; D is undetermined. V lost 0 bases to trimming and J lost 2 bases, with 9 bases between them. CDR1 and CDR2 from the germline V gene are LNHNV and YYDKDF (reference sequence). This CDR3 contains 15 residues.

This chain uses TRBV12-3 or TRBV12-4 with TRBJ2-3; 11 bases map to TRBD2. The CDR3 length is 15 residues. Trimming at V came to 7 bases and at J to 3 bases, leaving 6 bases not matched to a gene. CDR3 DNA sequence: TGTGCCAGCATCCCGAGACTAGCGGGGACAGATACGCAGTATTTT. Protein product: CASIPRLAGTDTQYF.

DNA of the CDR3: TGTGCCAGCAGCTTAGAAGCAGCGAGAGACAATGAGCAGTTCTTC. Amino acids: CASSLEAARDNEQFF. The gene calls are TRBV7-2 and TRBJ2-1, with D hard to call. Germline V lookup: CDR1 SGHTA, CDR2 FQGNSA. This CDR3 has 15 residues. Trimming took 1 base from V and 5 from J, leaving 12 bases between them.

The chain links TRBV15 to TRBJ2-7; 10 positions match TRBD2. CDR1 and CDR2 (germline): LNHNV, YYDKDF (reference sequence). V dropped 0 bases and J dropped 4; count of bases not matched to a gene: 3. The CDR3 length is 15 residues. The CDR3 reads CATSRDASGGYEQYF. CDR3 bases: TGTGCCACCAGCAGAGACGCTAGCGGGGGTTACGAGCAGTACTTC.

V is TRBV9 and J is TRBJ2-2, with 10 nucleotides matching TRBD2. This CDR3 is built from 16 residues. CDR1 SGDLS and CDR2 YYNGEE come from the germline V gene. The trim removed 3 bases at V and 6 bases at J, leaving 8 bases unmatched. CDR3 coding DNA: TGTGCCAGCAGCGACCGGTTAGCGGGAGGCCCCGGGGAGCTGTTTTTT. It is translated as CASSDRLAGGPGELFF.

This clonotype was observed a handful of times. V gene TRBV5-4 combines with J gene TRBJ2-4; the match to TRBD1 covers 9 bases. Germline loops: CDR1 SGHNT, CDR2 YYREEE (reference sequence). V lost 4 bases, J lost 8 bases, and 7 bases stayed unmatched. There are 14 residues in the CDR3. The CDR3 DNA is TGTGCCAGCAGCCCGGGACAGGGCTTTGACATTCAGTACTTC. This encodes CASSPGQGFDIQYF.

V and J are TRBV9 and TRBJ2-7, with 11 positions matching TRBD2. The CDR3 runs 16 residues. Trimming at V came to 2 bases and at J to 3 bases, leaving 7 bases not matched to a gene. In germline, CDR1 is SGDLS, CDR2 YYNGEE. Here the CDR3 reads CASSVGATSGVYEQYF. The CDR3 region has the DNA TGTGCCAGCAGCGTGGGTGCGACTAGCGGGGTCTACGAGCAGTACTTC.

This chain joins TRBV5-6 and TRBJ1-1, with D unresolved. The V and J ends lost 0 bases and 7 bases respectively, with 7 bases between them. The germline gives CDR1 SGHDT, CDR2 YYEEEE. This CDR3 spans 12 amino acids. The CDR3 sequence: CASSLASSEAFF. The CDR3 DNA is TGTGCCAGCAGCTTGGCTTCCAGTGAAGCTTTCTTT. The variable domain in full, with the rest retrieved from reference TRBV5-6 and TRBJ1-1, is DAGVTQSPTHLIKTRGQQVTLRCSPKSGHDTVSWYQQALGQGPQFIFQYYEEEERQRGNFPDRFSGHQFPNYSSELNVNALLLGDSALYLCASSLASSEAFFGQGTRLTVV.

The chain employs TRBV6-6 and TRBJ2-5, with TRBD2 identical over 7 bases. Germline V gene sequence: CDR1 MNHNY, CDR2 SVGAGI (reference sequence). This CDR3 spans 13 amino acids. V dropped 5 bases and J dropped 1; count of bases not matched to a gene: 1. The CDR3 DNA reads TGTGCCAGCAGTCGGACTAGCCAAGAGACCCAGTACTTC. Translated: CASSRTSQETQYF.

This chain links TRBV9 with TRBJ2-3; D gene unclear. V was pared by 4 bases and J by 4 bases, with 7 bases between. This CDR3 is 12 amino acids long. Germline V gene data show CDR1 as SGDLS and CDR2 as YYNGEE. CDR3 in amino acids: CASSTLADTQYF. CDR3 DNA sequence: TGTGCCAGCAGCACGTTAGCAGATACGCAGTATTTT.

The chain employs TRBV9 and TRBJ2-1, with TRBD2 matching 7 bases. Germline values: CDR1 SGDLS, CDR2 YYNGEE. This CDR3 is built from 14 residues. J gave up 5 bases and V 2 bases, and 4 bases lay outside the gene matches. Here the CDR3 DNA reads TGTGCCAGCAGCGTTTTAGCGGGCAACAATGAGCAGTTCTTC. Translated, it gives CASSVLAGNNEQFF.

In DNA form, the CDR3 reads TGTGCCAGCAGTGAGACAGGGAATCAAGAGACCCAGTACTTC. Protein sequence: CASSETGNQETQYF. The V call is TRBV28, the J call TRBJ2-5; the match to TRBD1 covers 7 bases. The CDR3 is 14 residues long. The germline CDR1 and CDR2 sequences are MDHEN and SYDVKM. Trimming removed 5 bases from V and 2 bases from J; junction bases left unmatched: 5.

The V gene is TRBV29-1, the J gene TRBJ1-2; 9 bases are a match to TRBD1. This CDR3 is built from 14 residues. In germline, CDR1 is SQVTM, CDR2 ANQGSEA. V lost 6 bases, J lost 8 bases, and 13 bases stayed unmatched. The CDR3 DNA reads TGCAGCGTGTCGGACCTACAGGGGGCGCCGGGCTACACCTTC. Translation: CSVSDLQGAPGYTF.

This clonotype has just one count. The chain employs TRBV9 and TRBJ1-6, with D perhaps TRBD1 (6 bases). CDR3 length: 14 residues. Germline V gene sequence: CDR1 SGDLS, CDR2 YYNGEE. V lost 0 bases and J 8 bases, leaving 9 bases between the germline ends. The DNA for the CDR3 is TGTGCCAGCAGCGTAGGACAGGCCGATTCACCCCTCCACTTT. This sequence encodes CASSVGQADSPLHF.

This chain joins TRBV20-1 and TRBJ2-2; D call uncertain. The CDR3 covers 14 residues. Germline CDR1 is DFQATT and CDR2 is SNEGSKA (reference sequence). V lost 0 bases and J 4 bases, leaving 9 bases between the germline ends. The CDR3 sequence is CSARDRTTTGELFF. The DNA of the CDR3 is TGCAGTGCTAGAGATAGGACCACCACCGGGGAGCTGTTTTTT.

This clonotype was counted once. The V and J genes are TRBV30 and TRBJ2-3; D possibly corresponds to TRBD2 (7 bases). Germline values: CDR1 GTSNPN, CDR2 SVGIG (reference sequence). The CDR3 length is 11 residues. The CDR3 region is CTGGARDTQYF. The CDR3 DNA follows: TGTACTGGGGGGGCTCGAGATACGCAGTATTTT.

This clonotype has more than one count but fewer than ten. The chain has TRBV6-9 and TRBJ1-1; D call uncertain. This CDR3 spans 12 amino acids. Germline loops: CDR1 MNHGY, CDR2 SVAAGI. Trimming took off 4 bases at V and 5 bases at J, with 8 bases between the two ends. CDR3 amino acids: CASSSEGTEAFF. DNA of the CDR3: TGTGCCAGCAGTTCAGAGGGAACTGAAGCTTTCTTT.

The chain employs TRBV20-1 and TRBJ2-3; 8 nucleotides match TRBD1. V gave up 3 bases and J gave up 7 bases; unmatched junction bases: 15. The germline CDR1 and CDR2 sequences are DFQATT and SNEGSKA (reference sequence). The CDR3 length is 16 residues. This CDR3 is CSASPRQGSQLNTQYF. CDR3 DNA: TGCAGTGCTAGTCCTCGACAGGGGTCTCAATTAAATACGCAGTATTTT.

J is TRBJ2-7 and V is TRBV6-6; TRBD1 is a possible D gene (6 bases). From germline, CDR1 is MNHNY and CDR2 SVGAGI (reference sequence). Trimming removed 6 bases at V and 0 bases at J, with 15 bases between. This CDR3 is built from 15 residues. The CDR3 DNA follows: TGTGCCAGCAGCAGGGGACGGTGGAACTCCTACGAGCAGTACTTC. It translates to CASSRGRWNSYEQYF.